This is a list of T cell receptor beta chains from one sample in a study of cytomegalovirus exposure and HLA in healthy donors. Profiled with immunoSEQ multiplex PCR; TCRdb holds only in-frame clones, not every one. The repertoire holds about 220,000 clones, about four fifths seen once, with more than 5% in the top ten. The sample was PBMCs. The receptors stem from a woman aged 40 to 50 in good health and CMV-seropositive. Each CDR3 is given without its conserved first and last residue. The order of the fields is V gene, J gene, CDR3 protein.

V: TRBV5-1
J: TRBJ2-3
CDR3: ASSLSRVGSTDTQY

V: TRBV4-1
J: TRBJ1-1
CDR3: ASSQGEGTEAF

V: TRBV19
J: TRBJ1-5
CDR3: ASRSDRANQPQH

V: TRBV18
J: TRBJ2-5
CDR3: ASSPLTGKETQY

V: TRBV28
J: TRBJ2-7
CDR3: ASSPGTSWAY

V: TRBV5-4
J: TRBJ1-1
CDR3: ASSLPLGTGVPF

V: TRBV25-1
J: .
CDR3: ASNEATGEASYEQY

V: TRBV6-1
J: TRBJ2-7
CDR3: ASAPSQGTEQY

V: TRBV5-4
J: TRBJ2-3
CDR3: ASSISGGATDTQY

V: TRBV30
J: TRBJ1-4
CDR3: AWSVGANRNEKLF

V: TRBV5-5
J: TRBJ1-2
CDR3: ASSSWTGSGYT

V: TRBV7-9
J: TRBJ2-1
CDR3: ASSYRTSGNNEQF

V: TRBV5-6
J: TRBJ2-1
CDR3: ASHSYNEQF

V: TRBV6-5
J: TRBJ1-5
CDR3: ASSHPGADQPQH

V: TRBV6-1
J: TRBJ2-7
CDR3: ASSETGGGPYEQY

V: TRBV4-1
J: TRBJ1-2
CDR3: ASRRGMRDRGHYGYT

V: TRBV27
J: TRBJ2-1
CDR3: ASSRPGPLSNEQF

V: TRBV30
J: TRBJ1-5
CDR3: AWSAGHLNQPQH

V: TRBV7-9
J: TRBJ2-7
CDR3: ASSLVSLNRDEQY

V: TRBV6-5
J: TRBJ2-1
CDR3: ASSYSRAGLYNEQF

V: TRBV4-3
J: TRBJ1-2
CDR3: ASRRVGQGKNYGYT

V: TRBV6-1
J: TRBJ1-1
CDR3: ASSERGGRYEAF

V: TRBV6-1
J: .
CDR3: ATTWGPQDFYEQY